A single TCR beta chain is shown here with its context. The sample belongs to a study of Graves' ophthalmopathy and Graves' hyperthyroidism. Study background: Peripheral blood was obtained at first diagnosis, ahead of any treatment.

Moderate-to-severe activity, CAS ≥3, NOSPECS ≥4 and duration under 3 months were recorded for donors with ophthalmopathy. Pregnancy or lactation, uncontrolled infections and other autoimmune diseases were grounds for excluding patients. Each diagnosis was determined on the basis of clinical symptoms, serum thyroxine, TRAb, thyroid ultrasound and orbital computed tomography. J lost 2 bases, V lost 8 bases, and 11 bases had no gene match. The germline CDR1 and CDR2 sequences are SQVTM and ANQGSEA. The CDR3 sequence is 14 residues long. From RNA, the CDR3 regions of TCR beta chains were amplified and sequenced. In the first round, RT-PCR was carried out with HTBI primers, and a multiplex PCR formed the second round. TCRdb fed the multiplex PCR reads into MiXCR, producing one record per CDR3 protein. Of 650,000 to 900,000 distinct CDR3 sequences listed, 40% are singletons.

This clonotype was obtained from an adult man with Graves' ophthalmopathy. This sequence joins TRBV29-1 and TRBJ1-2; 7 bases line up with TRBD1. The sample taken for sequencing was peripheral blood. For the CDR3, the DNA is TGCAGCCCAGCAGGGGGACGGGCGAACTATGGCTACACCTTC. It specifies CSPAGGRANYGYTF.